Sequencing of this TCR beta chain was carried out in a study of identical twins. Notes on the study in general: Not following the same donors, the study drew its conclusions from cross-sectional statistical analysis.

TCRdb re-called the 5' RACE reads through MiXCR, storing one row per CDR3 protein. The repertoire holds 1.5 million to 2 million distinct CDR3 sequences, with roughly a third as singletons. A single count supports this clonotype. Its antigen is currently unknown. The junction shows a germline mismatch at one end, possibly a read error. The CDR3 is 14 residues long. Germline CDR1 and CDR2: SNHLY and FYNNEI. The sequence derives from a newborn girl in good health. The material sequenced was cord blood. The J gene is TRBJ2-5, the V gene TRBV2, with D possibly being TRBD1 or TRBD2 (5 bases each). The DNA for the CDR3 is TGTGCCCGCAGTGTGGGACGCCCCGACGAGACCCAGTACTTC. Residues: CARSVGRPDETQYF.